This TCR beta chain was observed in a study of human T cells and chemical hapten exposure. On the study more broadly: How much TCR each sample yielded varied, mostly because pooled library volumes differed slightly.

Overall study results and limits: High-frequency TCRs, those above 1 in 1000, stayed the same after DPC sensitization.

A word on this clonotype: Its target is not known.

Within the library, unique molecular identifiers were attached to each individual cDNA molecule. Authors' analysis steps: Per-sample TCR counts ranged from about 23,224 to 750,000, median 95,638. Each CDR3 protein gets one entry after TCRdb re-called the reads with MiXCR. The V and J calls were determined by TCRdb, not by the authors. The sample holds about 120,000 distinct CDR3 sequences, 8% to 9.5% seen once. Unfractionated whole blood yielded total RNA. The sequence derives from a human donor in good health. Some clones in this sample may be carry-over from other donors' samples. Sequences were obtained from whole blood.

The CDR3 spells CASSPRILAGVKETQYF. The CDR3 bases are TGTGCCAGCAGTCCCCGGATCCTAGCGGGAGTGAAAGAGACCCAGTACTTC. V and J are TRBV2 and TRBJ2-5; 10 positions agree with TRBD2. Germline loops: CDR1 SNHLY, CDR2 FYNNEI. There are 17 residues in the CDR3. V dropped 5 bases and J dropped 3; count of bases not matched to a gene: 12.